The 15 T cell receptor beta chains below come from one sample, sequenced in a study of CD8 T cells in Susac syndrome. Reverse transcription of 0.5 to 1 ug RNA was performed with random hexamers. A single record per CDR3 protein comes from TCRdb applying MiXCR to the immunoSEQ multiplex PCR reads. The sample lists 150,000 to 200,000 distinct CDR3 sequences; approximately 93% were seen once. Sequencing was carried out using CD4+ T cells from PBMCs. Source of these receptors: a human donor with multiple sclerosis.

This chain uses TRBV19 with TRBJ1-3; D is unresolved. This CDR3 contains 14 residues. V lost 9 bases and J lost 0, with 12 bases in between. Germline V gene data show CDR1 as LNHDA and CDR2 as SQIVND (reference sequence). In DNA, the CDR3 is TGTGCCAGCACCTTCGGGCCCTCTGGAAACACCATATATTTT. It translates to CASTFGPSGNTIYF.

The V and J genes are TRBV2 and TRBJ1-2; D perhaps matches TRBD1 (5 bases). This CDR3 has 14 residues. The ends were cut back, 3 bases at V and 4 bases at J, with 12 bases in the middle. Germline CDR1 SNHLY, CDR2 FYNNEI. CDR3 DNA sequence: TGTGCCAGCAGTGATGGCAGGGATCCCTATGGCTACACCTTC. It is translated as CASSDGRDPYGYTF.

This chain connects TRBV4-3 to TRBJ2-3; D is unclear. The V end lost 1 base, the J end lost 4 bases, and 30 bases lay between the germline ends. This CDR3 contains 21 residues. Germline CDR1 reads LGHNA; CDR2 reads YSLEER. The CDR3 bases are TGCGCCAGCAGCCAAGGTTCAGCGTCGGAAGAATCGAGAGGCCTCGCAGATACGCAGTATTTT. Amino acid sequence: CASSQGSASEESRGLADTQYF.

This clonotype was seen a handful of times. The CDR3 loop is CASSYDSKETQYF. The CDR3 DNA reads as TGTGCCAGCAGTTATGACTCCAAAGAGACCCAGTACTTC. The chain uses TRBV11-2 and TRBJ2-5, with no clear D. Germline-derived CDR1 and CDR2 are SGHAT and FQNNGV. Trimming took off 6 bases at V and 3 bases at J, with 11 bases between the two ends. CDR3 size: 13 residues.

The genes are TRBV6-1 and TRBJ2-1; D remains ambiguous. This CDR3 spans 13 amino acids. Trimming stripped 7 bases from V and 5 bases from J, with 12 bases between. CDR1 and CDR2 (germline): MNHNS, SASEGT. The CDR3 region is CASTSHDNNEQFF. DNA for the CDR3: TGTGCCAGCACCTCACATGACAACAATGAGCAGTTCTTC.

The rearrangement uses TRBV6-1 and TRBJ2-1, with TRBD1 matching over 11 bases. CDR1 MNHNS and CDR2 SASEGT come from the germline V gene. The CDR3 spans 16 residues. Losses at the gene ends were 5 bases for V and 9 bases for J; bases not matched to a gene: 12. CDR3 nucleotide sequence: TGTGCCAGCAGTCTTCGGACAGGGGGCGGTGTGGGTGAGCAGTTCTTC. Its translation is CASSLRTGGGVGEQFF.

This clonotype was recorded only once. The chain carries TRBV15 and TRBJ1-4; 11 nucleotides match TRBD1. There are 15 residues in the CDR3. Per the germline V gene, CDR1 is LNHNV and CDR2 is YYDKDF (reference sequence). V trimming: 4 bases; J trimming: 8 bases; junction bases outside the gene matches: 6. In DNA form, the CDR3 reads TGTGCCACCAGCACCCCGGACAGGGGGCACGAAAAACTGTTTTTT. Translation gives CATSTPDRGHEKLFF. Full variable domain (remainder filled in from reference TRBV15 and TRBJ1-4): DAMVIQNPRYQVTQFGKPVTLSCSQTLNHNVMYWYQQKSSQAPKLLFHYYDKDFNNEADTPDNFQSRRPNTSFCFLDIRSPGLGDTAMYLCATSTPDRGHEKLFFGSGTQLSVL.

CDR3 sequence reads: CASSTGLPNTGELFF. The CDR3 nucleotides are TGCGCCAGCAGCACAGGACTACCAAACACCGGGGAGCTGTTTTTT. The rearrangement joins TRBV5-1 to TRBJ2-2; D is perhaps TRBD2 (6 bases). CDR3 length: 15 residues. The germline V gene encodes CDR1 SGHRS and CDR2 YFSETQ. The ends were cut back, 4 bases at V and 2 bases at J, with 12 bases in the middle.

This clonotype was counted between two and nine times. The chain combines TRBV7-2 with TRBJ2-5; no clear D gene. Germline V lookup: CDR1 SGHTA, CDR2 FQGNSA. The CDR3 runs 11 residues. The V end lost 4 bases, the J end lost 5 bases, and 5 bases lay between the germline ends. The CDR3: CASSSRETQYF. In DNA form, the CDR3 reads TGTGCCAGCAGCTCAAGGGAGACCCAGTACTTC.

This chain joins TRBV2 and TRBJ2-1, with D possibly called TRBD1 or TRBD2 (5 bases each). V shed 7 bases and J shed 9 bases, with 10 bases lying between them. CDR3 size: 11 residues. Germline loops: CDR1 SNHLY, CDR2 FYNNEI. The CDR3 loop reads CASIAGTEQFF. In DNA form, the CDR3 reads TGTGCCAGCATCGCCGGGACTGAGCAGTTCTTC.

This rearrangement joins TRBV5-1 to TRBJ1-2; no clear D. The V gene's germline CDR1 is SGHRS and CDR2 YFSETQ. The germline V and J ends were trimmed by 0 bases and 0 bases, with 6 bases remaining between them. The CDR3 sequence is 14 residues long. CDR3 region: CASSLAASNYGYTF. CDR3 bases: TGCGCCAGCAGCTTGGCGGCGTCTAACTATGGCTACACCTTC.

This chain links TRBV19 with TRBJ1-2; 7 positions match TRBD1. Germline V gene lookup returns CDR1 LNHDA and CDR2 SQIVND (reference sequence). The J segment lost 4 bases and the V segment lost 6 bases, leaving 17 bases of the junction unmatched. This CDR3 contains 17 residues. DNA of the CDR3: TGTGCCAGTAGCCCTGGAGGCGGGACAGCCACCTTCTATGGCTACACCTTC. Translation: CASSPGGGTATFYGYTF.

This chain connects TRBV23-1 to TRBJ1-1; weak D call: TRBD1 (6 bases). TRBV23-1 counts as an open reading frame of uncertain function. The CDR3 has 16 amino acids. Trimming took off 9 bases at V and 0 bases at J, with 20 bases between the two ends. The CDR3 loop reads CASGCYDRSMNTEAFF. The CDR3 region has the DNA TGCGCCAGTGGGTGTTATGACAGGTCTATGAACACTGAAGCTTTCTTT.

J is TRBJ2-7 and V is TRBV28; 8 positions match TRBD1. From germline, CDR1 is MDHEN and CDR2 SYDVKM. Trimming removed 6 bases from V and 7 bases from J; junction bases left unmatched: 2. CDR3 size: 11 residues. CDR3 coding DNA: TGTGCCAGCAGAACAGGGGGAGAGCAGTACTTC. Protein sequence: CASRTGGEQYF. The variable domain in full, completed from reference TRBV28 and TRBJ2-7, reads DVKVTQSSRYLVKRTGEKVFLECVQDMDHENMFWYRQDPGLGLRLIYFSYDVKMKEKGDIPEGYSVSREKKERFSLILESASTNQTSMYLCASRTGGEQYFGPGTRLTVT.

The J gene is TRBJ2-7, the V gene TRBV11-2, with TRBD2 identical over 7 bases. The CDR3 length is 15 residues. Germline lookup yields CDR1 SGHAT and CDR2 FQNNGV. V gave up 2 bases and J gave up 2 bases; unmatched junction bases: 6. This chain's CDR3 is CASSLFASGPYEQYF. CDR3 DNA: TGTGCCAGCAGCTTATTTGCTAGCGGCCCCTACGAGCAGTACTTC.